Following are 9 T cell receptor beta chains from one sample sequenced in a study of technical replicates of blood from a few donors. Sequencing was performed with immunoSEQ multiplex PCR; in TCRdb, only in-frame clones are kept and a portion is missing. The top ten hold 0.42% of the sample, which has under 95,000 clones, about 92% seen once. Sequenced sample: T cells isolated from PBMCs. The source is a human donor in good health.

The chain carries TRBV30 and TRBJ1-2; D is possibly TRBD1 (5 bases). V shed 4 bases and J shed 8 bases, with 14 bases lying between them. Germline CDR1 and CDR2: GTSNPN and SVGIG (reference sequence). The CDR3 runs to 12 residues. CDR3 residues: CAWTGGGEGYTF. CDR3 DNA sequence: TGTGCCTGGACCGGAGGAGGGGAAGGCTACACCTTC.

This chain uses TRBV6-1 with TRBJ1-4, with D possibly being TRBD1 (5 bases). Trimming stripped 7 bases from V and 3 bases from J, with 9 bases between. The V gene's germline CDR1 is MNHNS and CDR2 SASEGT. CDR3 size: 13 residues. CDR3 sequence: CASNRSPNEKLFF. The CDR3 DNA follows: TGTGCCAGCAACAGGTCCCCTAATGAAAAACTGTTTTTT.

The V call is TRBV6-1, the J call TRBJ1-3; 8 bases agree with TRBD1. Germline V lookup: CDR1 MNHNS, CDR2 SASEGT. This CDR3 is built from 17 residues. V shed 3 bases, J shed 0 bases, and the junction held 7 bases outside the gene matches. CDR3 sequence: CASSDADRAYSGNTIYF. The CDR3 DNA sequence: TGTGCCAGCAGTGACGCGGACAGGGCCTACTCTGGAAACACCATATATTTT.

The chain is built from TRBV7-8 and TRBJ1-2; D is unclear. Germline CDR1 is SGHVS and CDR2 is FQNEAQ. Trimming pared 5 bases from V and 3 bases from J, leaving 13 bases between. The CDR3 has 14 residues. As DNA, the CDR3 is TGTGCCAGCAGCCTGCTGACTTTGTACTATGGCTACACCTTC. Protein sequence: CASSLLTLYYGYTF.

The chain's CDR3 is CASSEVIGQPQHF. CDR3 in DNA: TGTGCCAGCAGTGAAGTAATCGGGCAGCCCCAGCATTTT. V is TRBV6-1 and J is TRBJ1-5; no clear D. The V end was cut by 1 base, the J end by 7 bases, with 8 bases between. The CDR3 has 13 amino acids. Per the germline V gene, CDR1 is MNHNS and CDR2 is SASEGT.

This chain uses TRBV29-1 with TRBJ2-4; a weak D match, TRBD2 (6 bases). From germline, CDR1 is SQVTM and CDR2 ANQGSEA. The CDR3 spans 13 residues. Trimming stripped 1 base from V and 6 bases from J, with 10 bases between. CDR3 DNA: TGCAGCGTTGAAGGGGGGGTTGGAAACATTCAGTACTTC. This encodes CSVEGGVGNIQYF.

The rearrangement joins TRBV5-1 to TRBJ2-7, with D possibly matching TRBD2 (5 bases). The CDR3 is made up of 14 amino acids. V lost 0 bases to trimming and J lost 3 bases, with 10 bases between them. The germline gives CDR1 SGHRS, CDR2 YFSETQ. The CDR3 loop reads CASSLAGSVYEQYF. The CDR3 DNA reads TGCGCCAGCAGCTTGGCTGGTAGCGTCTACGAGCAGTACTTC.

The rearrangement uses TRBV11-2 and TRBJ2-5, with D maybe TRBD2 (6 bases). The V gene's germline CDR1 is SGHAT and CDR2 FQNNGV. Trimming took 1 base from V and 5 from J, leaving 20 bases between them. CDR3 length equals 17 residues. The CDR3 sequence is CASSLGAGNLPQETQYF. The CDR3 DNA is TGTGCCAGCAGCTTAGGGGCGGGAAATCTCCCCCAGGAGACCCAGTACTTC.

CDR3 protein: CASSFSGTGGSNEQFF. The DNA of the CDR3 is TGTGCCAGCAGCTTTTCTGGGACAGGGGGCTCAAATGAGCAGTTCTTC. The chain carries TRBV7-9 and TRBJ2-1; 12 positions agree with TRBD1. V dropped 3 bases and J dropped 7; count of bases not matched to a gene: 7. The CDR3 is 16 amino acids. Germline V lookup: CDR1 SEHNR, CDR2 FQNEAQ (reference sequence).